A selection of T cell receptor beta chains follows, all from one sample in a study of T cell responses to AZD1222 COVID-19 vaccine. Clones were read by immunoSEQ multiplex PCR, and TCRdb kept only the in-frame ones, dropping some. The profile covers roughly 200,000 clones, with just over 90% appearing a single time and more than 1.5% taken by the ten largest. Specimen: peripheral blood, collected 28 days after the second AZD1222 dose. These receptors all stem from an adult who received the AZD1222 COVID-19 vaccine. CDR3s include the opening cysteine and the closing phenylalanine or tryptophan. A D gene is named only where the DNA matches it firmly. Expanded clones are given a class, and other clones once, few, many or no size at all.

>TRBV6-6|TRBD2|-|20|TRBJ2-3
CASSPNSLRLAGGSTDTQYF
TGTGCCAGCAGTCCCAATTCCCTAAGACTAGCGGGGGGATCCACAGATACGCAGTATTTT
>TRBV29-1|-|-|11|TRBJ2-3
CSVELGDTQYF
TGCAGCGTTGAACTTGGAGATACGCAGTATTTT
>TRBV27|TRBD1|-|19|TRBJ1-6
CASSLNRGPFLFYNSPLHF
TGTGCCAGCAGTTTAAACAGGGGGCCGTTCCTTTTCTATAATTCACCCCTCCACTTT
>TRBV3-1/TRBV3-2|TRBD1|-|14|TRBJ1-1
CASSHWTGNTEAFF
TGTGCCAGCAGCCACTGGACAGGGAACACTGAAGCTTTCTTT
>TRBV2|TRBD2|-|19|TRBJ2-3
CASSEAAEGLAGVADTQYF
TGTGCCAGCAGTGAAGCGGCCGAAGGACTAGCGGGAGTGGCAGATACGCAGTATTTT
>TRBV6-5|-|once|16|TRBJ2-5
CASSYGQGRTQETQYF
TGTGCCAGCAGTTACGGACAAGGGAGGACTCAAGAGACCCAGTACTTC
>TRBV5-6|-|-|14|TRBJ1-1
CASSLVGPNTEAFF
TGTGCCAGCAGCTTGGTAGGGCCCAACACTGAAGCTTTCTTT
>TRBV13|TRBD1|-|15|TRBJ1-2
CASSTRTGGAKGYTF
TGTGCCAGCAGCACCAGGACAGGGGGCGCGAAAGGCTACACCTTC
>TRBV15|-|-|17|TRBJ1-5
CATSSPPEDRGNQPQHF
TGTGCCACCAGCAGTCCCCCGGAGGATCGGGGCAATCAGCCCCAGCATTTT
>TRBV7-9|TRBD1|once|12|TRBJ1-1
CASNAGGTEAFF
TGTGCCAGCAACGCAGGGGGCACTGAAGCTTTCTTT
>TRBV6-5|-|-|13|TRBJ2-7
CASSRDTTYEQYF
TGTGCCAGCAGTCGAGATACAACCTACGAGCAGTACTTC
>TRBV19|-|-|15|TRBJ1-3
CASSETTASGNTIYF
TGTGCCAGTAGTGAGACGACAGCTTCTGGAAACACCATATATTTT
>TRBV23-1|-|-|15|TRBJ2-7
CASPPGGRLEDEQYF
TGCGCCAGCCCTCCCGGGGGGCGCTTAGAGGACGAGCAGTACTTC
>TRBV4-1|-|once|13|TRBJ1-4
CASSLEPYEKLFF
TGCGCCAGCAGCCTCGAACCATATGAAAAACTGTTTTTT
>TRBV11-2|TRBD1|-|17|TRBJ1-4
CASSFRGTGSTNEKLFF
TGTGCCAGCAGCTTCCGAGGGACAGGCAGCACTAATGAAAAACTGTTTTTT
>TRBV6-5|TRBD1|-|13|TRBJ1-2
CASRARGNYGYTF
TGTGCCAGCAGGGCCAGGGGGAACTATGGCTACACCTTC
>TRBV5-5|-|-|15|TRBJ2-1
CASSLVLGVRNEQFF
TGTGCCAGCAGCTTGGTCCTAGGGGTAAGGAATGAGCAGTTCTTC
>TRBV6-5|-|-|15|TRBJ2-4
CASTSPGLAKNIQYF
TGTGCCAGCACCTCACCGGGGCTAGCCAAAAACATTCAGTACTTC
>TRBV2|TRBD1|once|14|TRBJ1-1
CASIMGTVNTEAFF
TGTGCCAGCATCATGGGGACAGTGAACACTGAAGCTTTCTTT
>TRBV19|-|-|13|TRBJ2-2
CASSIDRVGELFF
TGTGCCAGTAGTATAGATCGGGTCGGGGAGCTGTTTTTT
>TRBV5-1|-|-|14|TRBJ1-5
CASSAGAAGQPQHF
TGCGCCAGCAGTGCCGGGGCTGCCGGTCAGCCCCAGCATTTT
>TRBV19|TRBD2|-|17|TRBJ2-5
CASSIVTSGRGQETQYF
TGTGCCAGTAGTATCGTCACTAGCGGGAGAGGACAAGAGACCCAGTACTTC
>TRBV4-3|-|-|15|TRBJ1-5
CASSQDTGGNQPQHF
TGCGCCAGCAGCCAAGATACGGGGGGCAATCAGCCCCAGCATTTT
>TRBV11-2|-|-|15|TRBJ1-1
CASSLAPGLGTEAFF
TGTGCCAGCAGCTTAGCCCCGGGGTTGGGCACTGAAGCTTTCTTT
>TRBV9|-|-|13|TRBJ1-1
CASSPRVGTEAFF
TGTGCCAGCAGCCCGAGGGTAGGTACTGAAGCTTTCTTT
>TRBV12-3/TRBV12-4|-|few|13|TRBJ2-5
CASSRQEQETQYF
TGTGCCAGCAGCCGACAGGAGCAAGAGACCCAGTACTTC
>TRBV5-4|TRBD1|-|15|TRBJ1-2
CASSADRGRSYGYTF
TGTGCCAGCAGCGCGGACAGGGGGCGGTCCTATGGCTACACCTTC
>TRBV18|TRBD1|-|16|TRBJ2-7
CASSPPGQGISYEQYF
TGTGCCAGCTCACCACCTGGACAGGGAATATCCTACGAGCAGTACTTC
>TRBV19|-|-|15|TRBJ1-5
CASSMTAGRRQPQHF
TGTGCCAGTAGTATGACAGCAGGGAGGAGGCAGCCCCAGCATTTT
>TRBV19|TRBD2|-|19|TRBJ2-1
CASSSPPRGSGTKYNEQFF
TGTGCCAGTAGTTCCCCTCCGAGAGGTAGCGGGACGAAGTACAATGAGCAGTTCTTC
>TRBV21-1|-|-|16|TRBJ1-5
CASSKAQERCNQPQHF
TGTGCCAGCAGCAAAGCCCAGGAGAGGTGCAATCAGCCCCAGCATTTT
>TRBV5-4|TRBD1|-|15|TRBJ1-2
CASSSPGQGNYGYTF
TGTGCCAGCAGCTCCCCGGGACAGGGGAACTATGGCTACACCTTC
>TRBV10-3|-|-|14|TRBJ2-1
CAISGGYSYNEQFF
TGTGCCATCAGTGGGGGGTACTCCTACAATGAGCAGTTCTTC
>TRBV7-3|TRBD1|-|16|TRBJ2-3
CASSPRQGSSTDTQYF
TGTGCCAGCAGCCCCCGACAGGGTAGCAGCACAGATACGCAGTATTTT
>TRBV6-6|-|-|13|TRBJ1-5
CASSTTDNQPQHF
TGTGCCAGCAGTACAACGGACAATCAGCCCCAGCATTTT
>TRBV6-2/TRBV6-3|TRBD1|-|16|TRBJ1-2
CASSYSRDRGRYGYTF
TGTGCCAGCAGTTACTCCCGGGACAGAGGGCGGTATGGCTACACCTTC
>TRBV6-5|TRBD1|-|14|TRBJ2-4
CASQRTGPRNIQYF
TGTGCCAGCCAACGGACAGGGCCGCGAAACATTCAGTACTTC
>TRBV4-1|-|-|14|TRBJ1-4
CASSQDRGLEKLFF
TGCGCCAGCAGCCAAGATCGGGGTTTGGAAAAACTGTTTTTT
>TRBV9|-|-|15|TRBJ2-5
CASSVKKVIKETQYF
TGTGCCAGCAGCGTAAAGAAGGTTATTAAAGAGACCCAGTACTTC
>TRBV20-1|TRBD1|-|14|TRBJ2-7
CSASRTGISYEQYF
TGCAGTGCTAGTAGGACAGGGATCTCCTACGAGCAGTACTTC
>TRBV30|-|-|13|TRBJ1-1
CAWSFDRKSEAFF
TGTGCCTGGAGTTTCGACCGAAAGAGTGAAGCTTTCTTT
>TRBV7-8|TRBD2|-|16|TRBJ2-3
CASSLLSGSGPDTQYF
TGTGCCAGCAGCTTACTTAGCGGGAGCGGGCCAGATACGCAGTATTTT
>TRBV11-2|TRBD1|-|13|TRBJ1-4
CASSLVQGGKLFF
TGTGCCAGCAGCTTGGTCCAGGGGGGAAAACTGTTTTTT
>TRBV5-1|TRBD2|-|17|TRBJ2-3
CASSLVIAGAGGDTQYF
TGCGCCAGCAGCTTGGTGATTGCGGGAGCCGGGGGAGATACGCAGTATTTT
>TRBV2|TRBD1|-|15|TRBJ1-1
CASSEAGSQGARAFF
TGTGCCAGCAGTGAAGCCGGCTCACAGGGGGCTAGGGCTTTCTTT
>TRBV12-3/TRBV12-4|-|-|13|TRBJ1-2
CASRNTNREVYTF
TGTGCCAGCAGAAATACTAATAGGGAGGTCTACACCTTC
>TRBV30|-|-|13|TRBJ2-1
CAWDGGLDNEQFF
TGTGCCTGGGATGGAGGGTTAGACAATGAGCAGTTCTTC
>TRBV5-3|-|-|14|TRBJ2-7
CARSLRRRPYEQYF
TGTGCCAGAAGCTTGAGGCGGAGACCCTACGAGCAGTACTTC
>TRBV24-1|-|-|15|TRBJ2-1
CATSDPGGSYNEQFF
TGTGCCACCAGTGATCCTGGGGGCTCCTACAATGAGCAGTTCTTC
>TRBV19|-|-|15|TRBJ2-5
CASRNRRDGQETQYF
TGTGCCAGTAGAAACCGCAGGGACGGACAAGAGACCCAGTACTTC
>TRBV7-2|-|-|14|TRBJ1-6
CASSLGLDGSPLHF
TGTGCCAGCAGCTTAGGACTGGATGGTTCACCCCTCCACTTT
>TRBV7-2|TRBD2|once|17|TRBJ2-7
CASSPWTSGRVRYEQYF
TGTGCCAGCAGCCCATGGACTAGCGGGAGGGTTCGGTACGAGCAGTACTTC
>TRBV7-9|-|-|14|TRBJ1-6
CASSLRGEGLPLHF
TGTGCCAGCAGCTTAAGGGGGGAGGGTTTACCCCTCCACTTT
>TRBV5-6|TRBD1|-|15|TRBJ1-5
CASSWRQGGNQPQHF
TGTGCCAGCAGCTGGAGACAGGGAGGTAATCAGCCCCAGCATTTT
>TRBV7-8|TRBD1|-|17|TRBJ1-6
CASSLRQGGTYNSPLHF
TGTGCCAGCAGCCTACGACAGGGAGGTACCTATAATTCACCCCTCCACTTT